This T cell receptor (beta chain) was sequenced in a study of control samples from healthy donors and cancer patients. CDR3 size: 13 residues. V lost 0 bases, J lost 2 bases, and 4 bases lay in between. Per the germline V gene, CDR1 is MNHEY and CDR2 is SVGAGI. Profiling relied on immunoSEQ multiplex PCR, and the TCRdb table lists in-frame clones only, not all of them. The data show about 75,000 clones, 94% seen once. The chain uses TRBV6-5 and TRBJ1-1; no reliable D call. Sequencing input: blood. The sequence was obtained from a woman in her forties in good health. For the CDR3, the DNA is TGTGCCAGCAGTTACTCCAAAAACACTGAAGCTTTCTTT. It codes for CASSYSKNTEAFF.